A single sample is the source of the 22 T cell receptor beta chains below, sequenced in a study of T cell repertoires in cytomegalovirus infection. In TCRdb, the reads were re-called with MiXCR into one record per CDR3 protein. The sample gives approximately 630,000 distinct CDR3 sequences, 24% of which show up once; 6.5% to 10% is in the top ten. The sample comprised CD8+ T cells from PBMCs. The receptors come from a human donor in good health (CMV status not recorded). Some clones in this sample may be carry-over from other donors' samples.

V gene TRBV7-9 combines with J gene TRBJ2-2; D might be TRBD2 (6 bases). The CDR3 extends over 13 amino acids. V was shortened by 6 bases and J by 5 bases, with 10 bases between the two germline ends. Per germline, CDR1 SEHNR and CDR2 FQNEAQ (reference sequence). The CDR3 coding sequence is TGTGCCAGCAGTTCTAGCGAGACCGGGGAGCTGTTTTTT. The encoded protein is CASSSSETGELFF.

There are many counts of this clonotype. The J gene is TRBJ1-6, the V gene TRBV29-1, with D possibly matching TRBD1 (5 bases). Germline assignment: CDR1 SQVTM and CDR2 ANQGSEA. The V gene lost 3 bases and the J gene lost 1 base, with 10 bases spanning the gap. The CDR3 length is 15 residues. CDR3 sequence reads: CSVDGAGSYNSPLHF. DNA of the CDR3: TGCAGCGTTGATGGGGCAGGGTCCTATAATTCACCCCTCCACTTT. The full variable domain, with the rest looked up from reference TRBV29-1 and TRBJ1-6, is SAVISQKPSRDICQRGTSLTIQCQVDSQVTMMFWYRQQPGQSLTLIATANQGSEATYESGFVIDKFPISRPNLTFSTLTVSNMSPEDSSIYLCSVDGAGSYNSPLHFGNGTRLTVT.

This clonotype was counted a few times. V and J are TRBV9 and TRBJ2-3, with TRBD2 matching 9 bases. V lost 4 bases, J lost 15 bases, and 9 bases stayed unmatched. Germline CDR1 SGDLS, CDR2 YYNGEE. This CDR3 spans 12 amino acids. The CDR3 nucleotides are TGTGCCAGCAGCTCTAGCGGGGCACCCTTCTATTTT. Protein product: CASSSSGAPFYF. The complete variable domain, with remaining parts taken from reference TRBV9 and TRBJ2-3, reads DSGVTQTPKHLITATGQRVTLRCSPRSGDLSVYWYQQSLDQGLQFLIQYYNGEERAKGNILERFSAQQFPDLHSELNLSSLELGDSALYFCASSSSGAPFYFGPGTRLTVL.

The chain has TRBV20-1 and TRBJ1-1, with TRBD1 matching 7 bases. The V gene's germline CDR1 is DFQATT and CDR2 SNEGSKA (reference sequence). The CDR3 contains 17 residues. The J segment lost 0 bases and the V segment lost 3 bases, leaving 13 bases of the junction unmatched. The chain's CDR3 is CSARRSRQGELNTEAFF. The CDR3 DNA is TGCAGTGCTAGGAGGTCCCGACAGGGCGAATTGAACACTGAAGCTTTCTTT.

The chain carries TRBV6-4 and TRBJ2-7; TRBD1 might be the D (5 bases). Germline values: CDR1 MRHNA, CDR2 SNTAGT. This CDR3 spans 12 amino acids. V gave up 6 bases and J gave up 2 bases, with 8 bases separating them. In DNA form, the CDR3 reads TGTGCCAGCAGGCCGACAGCCTACGAGCAGTACGTC. Translated: CASRPTAYEQYV.

This clonotype has just a few counts. The CDR3 DNA follows: TGCGCCAGCACCTTAGATGCAGGAGGGACCCAGTACTTC. Encoded protein: CASTLDAGGTQYF. The chain is built from TRBV5-1 and TRBJ2-5; D is possibly TRBD2 (5 bases). From germline, CDR1 is SGHRS and CDR2 YFSETQ. V lost 6 bases and J lost 7, with 16 bases in between. The CDR3 sequence is 13 residues long. The whole variable domain, remainder taken from reference TRBV5-1 and TRBJ2-5, is KAGVTQTPRYLIKTRGQQVTLSCSPISGHRSVSWYQQTPGQGLQFLFEYFSETQRNKGNFPGRFSGRQFSNSRSEMNVSTLELGDSALYLCASTLDAGGTQYFGPGTRLLVL.

This clonotype occurred a few times. This chain links TRBV2 with TRBJ2-2, with no clear D. CDR1 SNHLY and CDR2 FYNNEI come from the germline V gene. The V end lost 1 base, the J end lost 7 bases, and 10 bases lay between the germline ends. This CDR3 is built from 14 residues. The CDR3 reads CASSEVAELGELFF. The CDR3 DNA reads as TGTGCCAGCAGTGAAGTGGCGGAACTCGGGGAGCTGTTTTTT.

The chain couples TRBV7-4 to TRBJ2-5; a possible D gene is TRBD1 (6 bases). Trimming took off 6 bases at V and 3 bases at J, with 17 bases between the two ends. The length of the CDR3 is 15 residues. The germline V gene encodes CDR1 SGHVT and CDR2 SQSDAQ. Here the CDR3 DNA reads TGTGCCAGCAGTACCAGGACAGCCCCAAAAGAGACCCAGTACTTC. Its translation is CASSTRTAPKETQYF.

In DNA form, the CDR3 reads TGTGCCAGCAGCCAACTAGCGGGGGGCGTAGAGACCCAGTACTTC. It is translated as CASSQLAGGVETQYF. The chain recombines TRBV7-6 with TRBJ2-5, with 12 bases aligning to TRBD2. V gave up 5 bases and J gave up 4 bases; unmatched junction bases: 5. The CDR3 contains 15 residues. CDR1 is SGHVS and CDR2 is FNYEAQ in the germline V gene.

This clonotype was counted ten times or more. The chain carries TRBV2 and TRBJ2-7; a possible D gene is TRBD1 (5 bases). CDR3 length equals 14 residues. The V end was cut by 8 bases, the J end by 7 bases, with 21 bases between. Germline CDR1 reads SNHLY; CDR2 reads FYNNEI. The CDR3 here is CASWGQSLRWEQYF. The CDR3 DNA reads as TGTGCCAGCTGGGGCCAAAGTCTTCGATGGGAGCAGTACTTC.

To note about this clonotype: The germline gene is not matched at one end of the junction; a read error may be the cause. The V gene is TRBV20-1, the J gene TRBJ2-5, with 9 nucleotides matching TRBD1. This CDR3 contains 18 residues. The V gene's germline CDR1 is DFQATT and CDR2 SNEGSKA (reference sequence). The chain's CDR3 is CSARVHGWTGDPQETQNF. In DNA, the CDR3 is TGCAGTGCTAGAGTCCACGGATGGACAGGGGACCCACAAGAGACCCAGAACTTC.

This clonotype was recorded once. For the CDR3, the DNA is TGTGCCAGCACACCGGGGCGGGTGATCAATCAGCCCCAGCATTTT. Its translation is CASTPGRVINQPQHF. This chain links TRBV6-2 or TRBV6-3 with TRBJ1-5, with TRBD1 as a possible D gene (5 bases). Germline CDR1 MNHEY, CDR2 SVGEGT. The CDR3 covers 15 residues. Trimming removed 7 bases at V and 3 bases at J, with 16 bases between.

The chain joins TRBV2 to TRBJ2-1; D perhaps matches TRBD2 (5 bases). CDR3 length: 16 amino acids. CDR1 is SNHLY, CDR2 FYNNEI, per germline. Trimming left V 2 bases short and J 7 bases short, with 18 bases between. This chain's CDR3 is CASSEKVGLAGNEQFF. The CDR3, as DNA: TGTGCCAGCAGTGAAAAGGTAGGGCTAGCTGGTAATGAGCAGTTCTTC.

This clonotype was counted a single time. A much bigger clone sits one base away, suggesting this may be a read error. This chain connects TRBV7-2 to TRBJ2-2; D uncertain. This CDR3 has 15 amino acids. CDR1 and CDR2 from the germline V gene are SGHTA and FQGNSA. CDR3 amino acids: CASNLTLARTGELFF. The CDR3, as DNA: TGTGCCAGCAACTTAACCCTCGCCCGAACCGGGGAGCTGTTTTTT.

This clonotype was observed a handful of times. V usage is TRBV6-8 and J usage is TRBJ2-1; possibly TRBD1 for D (5 bases). The germline V gene has CDR1 MNHGY and CDR2 SAAAGT. The CDR3 totals 14 residues. V was clipped by 0 bases and J by 7 bases, with 10 bases between them. CDR3: CASSYSPDTNEQFF. CDR3 nucleotides: TGTGCCAGCAGTTACTCCCCGGACACAAATGAGCAGTTCTTC.

This clonotype was seen a handful of times. This chain connects TRBV28 to TRBJ1-5, with 7 bases aligning to TRBD1. Germline V gene data show CDR1 as MDHEN and CDR2 as SYDVKM. V lost 6 bases and J lost 6; bases outside the gene matches: 8. The CDR3 sequence is 14 residues long. The CDR3 loop is CASSPGTVAQPQHF. CDR3 nucleotide sequence: TGTGCCAGCAGCCCTGGGACAGTGGCTCAGCCCCAGCATTTT.

This chain joins TRBV5-1 and TRBJ2-5; 7 positions agree with TRBD1. CDR3 length: 16 amino acids. V lost 1 base and J lost 5; bases outside the gene matches: 11. Germline CDR1 reads SGHRS; CDR2 reads YFSETQ. The CDR3 nucleotides are TGCGCCAGCAGCTTGCCCCCGGACAGGAGCGATGAGACCCAGTACTTC. Translated: CASSLPPDRSDETQYF.

A note on this clonotype: Only one base separates this from a far larger clonotype, so it likely reflects a read error. The rearrangement uses TRBV7-4 and TRBJ2-1; no firm D call. Germline V lookup: CDR1 SGHVT, CDR2 SQSDAQ. This CDR3 is built from 12 residues. The DNA of the CDR3 is TGTACCAGCAGCGATCGGTACAATGAGCAGTTCTTC. Protein product: CTSSDRYNEQFF.

This clonotype was recorded at least ten times. The V and J genes are TRBV7-2 and TRBJ2-2, with 8 nucleotides matching TRBD2. V was pared by 5 bases and J by 4 bases, with 12 bases of the junction left unmatched. Germline V gene lookup returns CDR1 SGHTA and CDR2 FQGNSA. The CDR3 extends over 17 amino acids. The CDR3 bases are TGTGCCAGCAGCCTTCTACCCGCGGGGGGCCGCACCGGGGAGCTGTTTTTT. Its translation is CASSLLPAGGRTGELFF.

The chain employs TRBV14 and TRBJ1-1; weak D call: TRBD1 (5 bases). Per the germline V gene, CDR1 is SGHDN and CDR2 is FVKESK. The CDR3 extends over 16 amino acids. Trimming removed 4 bases from V and 0 bases from J, with 15 bases in between. The CDR3 reads CASSLLTGTLNTEAFF. CDR3 nucleotide sequence: TGTGCCAGCAGCCTTCTTACCGGGACTCTGAACACTGAAGCTTTCTTT.

The rearrangement links TRBV2 to TRBJ2-7; maybe TRBD1 (5 bases). The CDR3 is 13 amino acids. The germline V gene has CDR1 SNHLY and CDR2 FYNNEI. Deletions cut 7 bases from V and 7 bases from J, with 17 bases between. CDR3: CASKGILQGEQYF. CDR3 bases: TGTGCCAGCAAAGGGATACTCCAGGGTGAGCAGTACTTC.

Points on this clonotype: With a much larger clone just one base away, this may be a read error. The J gene is TRBJ2-5, the V gene TRBV4-2; 11 positions match TRBD2. CDR1 and CDR2 (germline): LGHNA, YNFKEQ. CDR3 size: 15 residues. The CDR3 bases are TGTGCCAACAGCCGACCCGGGACTAGCGGAGAGACCCAGTACTTC. Its protein product is CANSRPGTSGETQYF.